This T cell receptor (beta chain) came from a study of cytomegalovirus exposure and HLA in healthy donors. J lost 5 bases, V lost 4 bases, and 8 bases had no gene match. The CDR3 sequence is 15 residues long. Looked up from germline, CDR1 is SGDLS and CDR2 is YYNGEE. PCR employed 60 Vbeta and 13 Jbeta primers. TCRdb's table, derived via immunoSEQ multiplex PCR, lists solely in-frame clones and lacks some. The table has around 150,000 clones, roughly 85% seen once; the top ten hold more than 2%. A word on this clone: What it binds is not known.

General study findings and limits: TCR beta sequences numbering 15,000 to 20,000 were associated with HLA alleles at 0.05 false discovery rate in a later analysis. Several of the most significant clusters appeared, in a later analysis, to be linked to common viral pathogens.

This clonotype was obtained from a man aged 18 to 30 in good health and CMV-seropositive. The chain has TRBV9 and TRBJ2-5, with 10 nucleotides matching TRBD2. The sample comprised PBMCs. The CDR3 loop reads CASSLSGGAIETQYF. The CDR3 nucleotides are TGTGCCAGCAGCCTCAGCGGGGGGGCCATCGAGACCCAGTACTTC.